The rows below give T cell receptor beta chains drawn from one sample of a study of regulatory dendritic cells for organ transplantation. These receptors are not linked to any known antigen. Produced via immunoSEQ multiplex PCR; TCRdb's table is partial and in-frame only. The sample includes over 10,000 clones, around nine tenths of them seen just once. Sequenced input: naive CD8+ T cells from blood cultured with regulatory dendritic cells. The receptors stem from a human donor in good health. Both conserved end residues are part of each CDR3. D genes are given only for firm matches. Size tells how often a clone was seen (once, few, many) or the class of an expanded clone, and some rows leave it out.

d_call,v_call,cdr3_length,j_call,clone_size,cdr3_aa,cdr3_nt
.,TRBV27,12,TRBJ2-3,.,CASSFPADTQYF,TGTGCCAGCAGTTTTCCGGCAGATACGCAGTATTTT
.,TRBV6-5,15,TRBJ2-1,.,CASSYTGYSYNEQFF,TGTGCCAGCAGTTACACGGGCTACTCCTACAATGAGCAGTTCTTC
.,TRBV7-9,12,TRBJ2-7,.,CASSLGTYEQYF,TGTGCCAGCAGCTTAGGGACCTACGAGCAGTACTTC
.,TRBV4-1,15,TRBJ2-1,.,CATRIDAESYNEQFF,TGCGCCACTAGGATTGACGCGGAGTCCTACAATGAGCAGTTCTTC
.,TRBV4-2,15,TRBJ2-5,.,CASSQEGQTKETQYF,TGTGCCAGCAGCCAAGAAGGTCAGACAAAAGAGACCCAGTACTTC
.,TRBV7-6,14,TRBJ2-7,few,CASSPTVRGYEQYF,TGTGCCAGCAGCCCCACGGTACGGGGATACGAGCAGTACTTC
.,TRBV30,12,TRBJ2-7,.,CAWSVGVNEQYF,TGTGCCTGGAGTGTAGGGGTAAACGAGCAGTACTTC
TRBD1,TRBV15,17,TRBJ1-2,.,CATSSRRRDRDTYGYTF,TGTGCCACCAGCAGTCGTAGGCGAGACAGGGATACCTATGGCTACACCTTC
.,TRBV5-6,13,TRBJ2-7,.,CASSLGGSDWQYF,TGTGCCAGCAGCTTGGGGGGTTCCGATTGGCAGTACTTC
.,TRBV27,15,TRBJ2-7,few,CASSFLGVEPYEQYF,TGTGCCAGCAGTTTCCTCGGGGTCGAGCCCTACGAGCAGTACTTC
.,TRBV19,13,TRBJ2-7,.,CASSITGVSEQYF,TGTGCCAGTAGTATTACGGGAGTCTCCGAGCAGTACTTC
TRBD1,TRBV2,12,TRBJ2-7,.,CASRDRYYEQYF,TGTGCCAGCCGGGACAGGTACTACGAGCAGTACTTC
TRBD1,TRBV5-4,15,TRBJ1-2,.,CASSMPGDRVGGYTF,TGTGCCAGCAGTATGCCAGGGGACAGGGTGGGCGGCTACACCTTC
.,TRBV9,14,TRBJ2-3,.,CASSVGLGTDTQYF,TGTGCCAGCAGCGTAGGGCTCGGCACAGATACGCAGTATTTT
.,TRBV7-3,14,TRBJ1-1,few,CASSFQIQDTEAFF,TGTGCCAGCAGCTTTCAGATACAGGACACTGAAGCTTTCTTT
.,TRBV28,11,TRBJ1-4,.,CASGANEKLFF,TGTGCCAGCGGCGCTAATGAAAAACTGTTTTTT
.,TRBV9,13,TRBJ2-1,.,CASSVVTDNEQFF,TGTGCCAGCAGCGTAGTCACCGACAATGAGCAGTTCTTC
.,TRBV7-3,16,TRBJ1-2,.,CASSSMSGGGVYGYTF,TGTGCCAGCAGCTCCATGTCTGGAGGGGGGGTCTATGGCTACACCTTC
.,TRBV9,14,TRBJ1-1,.,CASSVAEVNTEAFF,TGCGCCAGCAGCGTGGCGGAGGTTAACACTGAAGCTTTCTTT
.,TRBV11-2,16,TRBJ2-1,.,CASSLEFSGWINEQFF,TGTGCCAGCAGCTTAGAATTCTCAGGCTGGATCAATGAGCAGTTCTTC
.,TRBV5-1,15,TRBJ2-7,.,CASSLHPGHNYEQYF,TGCGCCAGCAGCTTACACCCGGGACATAACTACGAGCAGTACTTC
.,TRBV7-9,12,TRBJ2-3,.,CASSFSSPTQYF,TGTGCCAGCAGCTTTTCGAGTCCAACGCAGTATTTT
TRBD2,TRBV10-3,13,TRBJ2-3,.,CATSSGNTDTQYF,TGTGCCACCTCTAGCGGGAACACAGATACGCAGTATTTT
.,TRBV27,16,TRBJ2-7,.,CASSLSVATATYEQYF,TGTGCCAGCAGTTTATCGGTGGCGACGGCCACCTACGAGCAGTACTTC
TRBD2,TRBV19,16,TRBJ2-5,.,CASSLRDYRVQETQYF,TGTGCCAGTAGTCTCCGGGACTACCGGGTCCAAGAGACCCAGTACTTC
.,TRBV30,13,TRBJ1-1,.,CAWRKRMNTEAFF,TGTGCCTGGAGAAAACGCATGAACACTGAAGCTTTCTTT
.,TRBV4-3,15,TRBJ1-4,.,CASSQDRGTGEKLFF,TGCGCCAGCAGCCAAGATCGGGGGACTGGTGAAAAACTGTTTTTT
TRBD2,TRBV7-3,16,TRBJ2-2,.,CASSLPGLAGAGELFF,TGTGCCAGCAGTTTACCGGGACTAGCGGGAGCCGGGGAGCTGTTTTTT
.,TRBV9,15,TRBJ1-1,.,CASSVLEGGSTEAFF,TGTGCCAGCAGCGTACTAGAGGGGGGTTCGACTGAAGCTTTCTTT
TRBD1,TRBV4-2,13,TRBJ2-1,.,CASSPRGQAEQFF,TGTGCCAGCAGCCCAAGGGGGCAGGCTGAGCAGTTCTTC
.,TRBV6-6,11,TRBJ2-1,.,CASSSSHEQFF,TGTGCCAGCAGCTCGTCCCATGAGCAGTTCTTC
.,TRBV6-4,12,TRBJ1-2,.,CASSNPNYGCTF,TGTGCCAGCAGTAACCCTAACTATGGCTGCACCTTC
TRBD1,TRBV7-7,16,TRBJ2-1,once,CASTKLRDRVADEQFF,TGTGCTAGCACTAAACTCAGGGACAGGGTAGCCGATGAGCAGTTCTTC
.,TRBV2,14,TRBJ2-7,.,CASTPGQGLYEQYF,TGTGCCAGCACACCCGGGCAGGGACTCTACGAGCAGTACTTC
.,TRBV20-1,10,TRBJ2-7,.,CSAREYEQYF,TGCAGTGCTAGAGAGTACGAGCAGTACTTC
.,TRBV27,13,TRBJ2-2,.,CASSPRMDRELFF,TGTGCCAGCAGCCCCAGAATGGACCGGGAGCTGTTTTTT
TRBD1,TRBV4-1,16,TRBJ1-4,.,CASSHPTGTAKEKLFF,TGCGCCAGCAGCCACCCCACCGGGACAGCTAAGGAGAAACTGTTTTTT
TRBD1,TRBV5-4,15,TRBJ1-2,once,CASSLSQGSGYGYTF,TGTGCCAGCAGCCTGTCACAGGGGTCGGGCTATGGCTACACCTTC
.,TRBV27,12,TRBJ2-1,.,CASLSDDNEQFF,TGTGCCAGCCTCTCCGACGACAATGAGCAGTTCTTC
.,TRBV19,14,TRBJ2-7,.,CASIEDQGIDEQYF,TGTGCCAGTATCGAGGACCAAGGAATCGACGAGCAGTACTTC
.,TRBV28,11,TRBJ2-1,.,CASSLPDEQFF,TGTGCCAGCAGTTTACCGGATGAGCAGTTCTTC
.,TRBV15,13,TRBJ1-1,.,CATSSGPNTEAFF,TGTGCCACCAGCAGCGGACCGAACACTGAAGCTTTCTTT
.,TRBV2,12,TRBJ2-1,few,CASIQRYNEQFF,TGTGCCAGCATTCAGCGCTACAATGAGCAGTTCTTC